This TCR beta chain was retrieved from a study of cytomegalovirus exposure and HLA in healthy donors. Overall study findings and caveats: Association of fewer than 20,000 TCR beta sequences with HLA alleles was found at 0.05 false discovery rate in a later analysis. High specificity and sensitivity for cytomegalovirus status were reported for the classifier. TRBV6-2, TRBV6-3 and other indistinguishable V segments were excluded.

CDR1 SNHLY and CDR2 FYNNEI come from the germline V gene. The ends lost 10 bases at V and 8 bases at J; junction bases unmatched: 11. The CDR3 is 14 residues long. Details on this clone: The target antigen is unknown.

Primers: 60 Vbeta forward and 13 Jbeta reverse. The protocol was immunoSEQ multiplex PCR, while the TCRdb copy is restricted to in-frame clones and leaves out a portion. Of about 140,000 clones listed, around 80% were seen once; the top ten hold about 3.4%. The source material was PBMCs. The clonotype originates from a man aged 18 to 29 in good health and CMV-seropositive. The rearrangement joins TRBV2 to TRBJ2-1; 10 bases agree with TRBD2. The CDR3 nucleotides are TGTGCCACCTACCGGACTAGCGGTGACCATGAGCAGTTCTTC. Protein product: CATYRTSGDHEQFF.